This T cell receptor beta chain was identified during a study of vaccination and CD4 T cells after COVID-19. Study-level background: There were six male and four female convalescents, and two of them were Hispanic. Typically, post-vaccine samples were obtained a median roughly 70 days after dose two, within a range of 14 to 241. Study-level findings and limits: In convalescent patients, a median approximately 86% of reactive clones appeared only post-vaccination.

As to this clonotype: Its antigen remains unknown.

The V end lost 3 bases, the J end lost 3 bases, and 9 bases lay between the germline ends. This CDR3 comprises 15 residues. Germline-derived CDR1 and CDR2 are MRHNA and SNTAGT. As to treatment: approximately 10-day PBMC culture with coronavirus spike peptide pools or control peptides (ViraFEST assay). Cultured CD4+ T cell DNA underwent sequencing with the Oncomine TCR Beta short-read assay. TCRdb itself ran the PCR reads through MiXCR, one entry per CDR3 protein. Of about 7,100 distinct CDR3 sequences detected, less than 80% appear once; the ten largest clones hold 15%. J is TRBJ2-6 and V is TRBV6-4; the D call may be TRBD1 or TRBD2 (5 bases each). The source material was CD4+ T cells from blood, cultured in vitro. The receptor's source is a human donor who had recovered from COVID-19. The DNA for the CDR3 is TGTGCCAGCAGTGATTTGGGGGATGGGGCCAACGTCCTGACTTTC. Translating it yields CASSDLGDGANVLTF.